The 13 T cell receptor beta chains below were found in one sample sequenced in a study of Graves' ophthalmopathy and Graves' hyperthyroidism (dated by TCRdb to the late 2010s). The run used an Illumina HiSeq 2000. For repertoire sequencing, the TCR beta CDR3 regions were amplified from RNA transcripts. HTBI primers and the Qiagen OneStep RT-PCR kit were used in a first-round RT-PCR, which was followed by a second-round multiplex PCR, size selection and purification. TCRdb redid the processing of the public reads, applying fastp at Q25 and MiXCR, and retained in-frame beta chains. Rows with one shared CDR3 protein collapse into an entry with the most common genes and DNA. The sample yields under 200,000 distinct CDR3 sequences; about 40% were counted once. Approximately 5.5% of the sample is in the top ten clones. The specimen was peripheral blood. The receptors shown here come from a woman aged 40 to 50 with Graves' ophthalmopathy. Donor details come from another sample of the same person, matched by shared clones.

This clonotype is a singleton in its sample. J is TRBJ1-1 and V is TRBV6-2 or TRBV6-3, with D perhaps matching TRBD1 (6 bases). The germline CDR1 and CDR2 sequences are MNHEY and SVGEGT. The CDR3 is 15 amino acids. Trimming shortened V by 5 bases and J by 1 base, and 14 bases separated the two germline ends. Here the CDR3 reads CASSNGGFRNTEAFF. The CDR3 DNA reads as TGTGCCAGCAGTAACGGGGGCTTTCGGAACACTGAAGCTTTCTTT.

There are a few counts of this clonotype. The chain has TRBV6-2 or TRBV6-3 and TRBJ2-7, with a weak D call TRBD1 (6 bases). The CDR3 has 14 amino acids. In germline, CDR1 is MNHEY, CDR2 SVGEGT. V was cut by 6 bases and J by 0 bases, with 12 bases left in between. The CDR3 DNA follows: TGTGCCAGCAGCAAGGGGGACCTCTCCTACGAGCAGTACTTC. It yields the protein CASSKGDLSYEQYF.

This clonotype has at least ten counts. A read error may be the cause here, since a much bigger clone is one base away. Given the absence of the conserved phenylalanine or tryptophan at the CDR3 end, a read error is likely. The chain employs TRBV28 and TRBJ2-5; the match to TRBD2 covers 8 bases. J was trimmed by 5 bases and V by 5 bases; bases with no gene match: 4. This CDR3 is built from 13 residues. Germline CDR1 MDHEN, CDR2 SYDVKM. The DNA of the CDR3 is TGTGCCAGCAGTCCGGGACTAGTGGAGACCCAGTACCTC. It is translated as CASSPGLVETQYL.

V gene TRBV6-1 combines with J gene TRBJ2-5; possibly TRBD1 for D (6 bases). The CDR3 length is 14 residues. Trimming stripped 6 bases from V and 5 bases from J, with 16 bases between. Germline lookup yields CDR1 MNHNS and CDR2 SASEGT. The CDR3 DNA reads TGTGCCAGCAGCTTTCAGGGGATCACGGAGACCCAGTACTTC. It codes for CASSFQGITETQYF.

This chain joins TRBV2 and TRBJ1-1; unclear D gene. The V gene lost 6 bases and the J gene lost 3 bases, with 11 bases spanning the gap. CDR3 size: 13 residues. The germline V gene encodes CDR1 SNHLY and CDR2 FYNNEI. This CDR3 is CASRDTRDTEAFF. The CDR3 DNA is TGTGCCAGCAGAGATACGAGGGACACTGAAGCTTTCTTT.

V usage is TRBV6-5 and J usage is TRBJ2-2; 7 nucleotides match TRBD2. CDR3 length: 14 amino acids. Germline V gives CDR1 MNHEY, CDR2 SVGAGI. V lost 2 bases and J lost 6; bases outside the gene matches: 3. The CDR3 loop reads CASSYHSGSGELFF. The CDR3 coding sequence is TGTGCCAGCAGTTACCATAGCGGGTCCGGGGAGCTGTTTTTT.

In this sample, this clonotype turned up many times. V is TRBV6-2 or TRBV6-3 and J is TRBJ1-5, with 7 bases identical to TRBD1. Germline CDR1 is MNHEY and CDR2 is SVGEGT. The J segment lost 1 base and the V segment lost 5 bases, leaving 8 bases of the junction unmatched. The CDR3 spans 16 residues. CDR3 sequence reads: CASSKDRPFSNQPQHF. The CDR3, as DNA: TGTGCCAGCAGTAAGGACAGGCCCTTCAGCAATCAGCCCCAGCATTTT.

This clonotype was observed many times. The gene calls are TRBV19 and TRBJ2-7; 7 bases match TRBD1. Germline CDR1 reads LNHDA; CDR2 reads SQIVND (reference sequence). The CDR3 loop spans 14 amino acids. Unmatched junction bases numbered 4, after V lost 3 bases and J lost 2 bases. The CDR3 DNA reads TGTGCCAGTAGTATTGGGACAGCAGCCTACGAGCAGTACTTC. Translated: CASSIGTAAYEQYF.

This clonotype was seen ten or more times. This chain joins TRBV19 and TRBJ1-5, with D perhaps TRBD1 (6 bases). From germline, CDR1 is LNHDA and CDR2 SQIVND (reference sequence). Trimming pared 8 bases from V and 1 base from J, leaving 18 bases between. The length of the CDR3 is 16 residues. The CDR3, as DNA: TGTGCCAGTGTGCCAAGCAGGGGACGGAGCAATCAGCCCCAGCATTTT. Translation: CASVPSRGRSNQPQHF.

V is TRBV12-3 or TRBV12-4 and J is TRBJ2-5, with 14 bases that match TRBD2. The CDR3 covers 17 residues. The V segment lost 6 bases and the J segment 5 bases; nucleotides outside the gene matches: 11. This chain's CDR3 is CASSFGLAGGRWETQYF. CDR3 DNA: TGTGCCAGCAGCTTTGGACTAGCGGGAGGACGATGGGAGACCCAGTACTTC.

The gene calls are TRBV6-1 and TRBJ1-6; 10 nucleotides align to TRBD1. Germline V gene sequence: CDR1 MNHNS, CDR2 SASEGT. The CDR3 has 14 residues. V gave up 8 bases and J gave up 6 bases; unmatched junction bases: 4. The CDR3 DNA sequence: TGTGCCAGCGGCCGGGACAGGGGTAATTCACCCCTCCACTTT. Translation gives CASGRDRGNSPLHF.

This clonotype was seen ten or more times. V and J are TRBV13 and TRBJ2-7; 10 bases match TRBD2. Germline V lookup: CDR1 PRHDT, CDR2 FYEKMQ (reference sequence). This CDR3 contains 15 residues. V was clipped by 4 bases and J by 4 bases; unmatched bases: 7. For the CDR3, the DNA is TGTGCCAGCAGCTCGAGCGGGAGGGCCATTTACGAGCAGTACTTC. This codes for CASSSSGRAIYEQYF.

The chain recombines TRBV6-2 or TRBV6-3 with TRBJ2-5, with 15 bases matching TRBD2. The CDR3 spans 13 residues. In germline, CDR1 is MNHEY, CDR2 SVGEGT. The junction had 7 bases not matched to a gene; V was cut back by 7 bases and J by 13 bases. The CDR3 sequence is CASIGTSGRSPYF. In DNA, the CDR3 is TGTGCCAGCATCGGGACTAGCGGGAGGTCCCCGTACTTC.